The rows below give T cell receptor beta chains drawn from one sample of a study of CD8 T cells in Susac syndrome. TCRdb independently ran MiXCR on the immunoSEQ multiplex PCR reads; one entry per CDR3 protein. The repertoire holds about 90,000 distinct CDR3 sequences, with 95% to 96% as singletons. Sample: CD8+ T cells from PBMCs. Receptors originate from a human donor with Susac syndrome. Each CDR3 is given with its conserved first and last residue. Clone size is stated in some rows and not others, as once, few, many or a class when expanded.

v_call clone_size cdr3_aa
TRBV20-1 NA CSAPEVNEQFF
TRBV20-1 NA CSARDLGLAGHYSSYEQYF
TRBV12-3/TRBV12-4 NA CASSLNMVGRSYEQYF
TRBV28 NA CASSFFEGRVEQYF
TRBV29-1 once CSVDGTIGSGGIGETQYF
TRBV27 NA CASRGQGAYQPQHF
TRBV12-3/TRBV12-4 NA CASSFEDGYTF
TRBV27 NA CASSLRPVGLKETQYF
TRBV30 NA CAWSVERSQFF
TRBV4-3 NA CASSQDRQDKNSPLHF
TRBV5-4 NA CASSTWTGNYGYTF
TRBV20-1 NA CSARRSGTGNSYEQYF
TRBV7-3 NA CASSWQETQYF
TRBV20-1 NA CSATTSGGYNEQFF
TRBV30 NA CAWSPGRVNTEAFF
TRBV19 NA CASSPTSGLATGELFF
TRBV30 NA CAWQGRGDTEAFF
TRBV5-1 NA CASSPARDRVHNEQFF
TRBV29-1 NA CSVKGRDYTEAFF
TRBV20-1 NA CSASQPDSYEQYF
TRBV7-9 NA CASSFDFSYEQYF
TRBV29-1 NA CSVDPQYF
TRBV27 once CASSASWTGLVDNTEAFF
TRBV11-1 few CASSLGDTEAFF
TRBV30 NA CAWEPGTGGSYEQYF
TRBV14 NA CASSQELAGGAETQYF
TRBV14 NA CASSQVTEAFF
TRBV7-9 NA CASSLGGSEQYF
TRBV29-1 NA CAARGGQETQYF
TRBV5-4 NA CASTPDGTDNEQFF
TRBV25-1 NA CASSEWGLAAHGYTF
TRBV9 NA CASSVGGTSLYEQYF
TRBV20-1 once CSARETVYGYTF
TRBV13 NA CASSLARGRQILINGYTF
TRBV20-1 NA CSAAGHEPPYEQYF
TRBV27 once CASSLQGAKDETQYF
TRBV20-1 NA CSAGDRNSNQPQHF
TRBV6-6 NA CASSSGQANFQPQHF
TRBV27 NA CASTVRGTGPYEQYF
TRBV13 once CASSLGQGRQPQHF
TRBV19 NA CASSMATYTEAFF
TRBV6-4 NA CSPHGEGKIGNQPQHF
TRBV10-3 NA CAISEFNRGDTEAFF
TRBV12-3/TRBV12-4 NA CSSSPPRLYEQYF
TRBV9 NA CASSAGYGYTF
TRBV7-9 NA CASSHSLAGKNIQYF